Sequencing of this T cell receptor beta chain was carried out in a study of sequential checkpoint blockade in melanoma. As for the study in general: Arm A got nivolumab then ipilimumab; arm B the reverse, 1:1. TCRβ was sequenced from DNA of 91 pretreatment tumors. Roughly 23 patients had matched tumor biopsies before treatment and at week 13 after nivolumab or ipilimumab alone.

Germline CDR1 reads LNHDA; CDR2 reads SQIVND (reference sequence). CDR3 length: 16 residues. To note about this clone: The junction does not match germline at one end; this may be a read error.

The sample's treatment: randomized to nivolumab then ipilimumab (arm A) or the reverse (arm B). None of the patients previously received DNA-damaging chemotherapy. Libraries were prepared by immunoSEQ multiplex PCR; TCRdb keeps only in-frame clonotypes and omits some of them. Of 4,000 or so clones in the sample, around 20% were seen once. The material was tumor tissue (inferred from file names), obtained from a patient given nivolumab and ipilimumab in sequence. The clonotype comes from a human patient with melanoma. Some clones in this sample may be carry-over from other donors' samples. J is TRBJ2-3 and V is TRBV19; 13 bases match TRBD2. The DNA for the CDR3 is TGTGCCAGCAGTAAGGGACTAGCGGGGAACACAGATACGCAGTATTTT. Amino acids: CASSKGLAGNTDTQYF.